The present T cell receptor beta chain was sequenced within a study of T cells in Graves' hyperthyroidism and ophthalmopathy. Amplified TCR beta CDR3 regions derived from RNA transcripts. A set of HTBI primers served as the primers for a first-round RT-PCR of the TCR CDR3. TCRdb recomputed calls from the multiplex PCR reads with MiXCR, one row per CDR3 protein. The data show about 96,000 distinct CDR3 sequences, just over 50% seen once. Germline CDR1 DFQATT, CDR2 SNEGSKA (reference sequence). The CDR3 sequence is 16 residues long. Between the trimmed V and J ends, which lost 1 base and 4 bases, there was a span of 19 bases. Criteria for exclusion of patients were uncontrolled infection, other autoimmune disease, pregnancy or lactation. Diagnosing involved the use of clinical symptoms, serum thyroxine and TRAb, thyroid ultrasound and orbital computed tomography. Using approximately 10 ml of fresh peripheral blood, PBMCs were prepared.

This clonotype has at least ten counts. Its specificity is not known. Overall study findings and caveats: Ophthalmopathy was predicted by the model a median of about six months ahead of onset.

The sequence came from a woman aged 40 to 49 with Graves' hyperthyroidism. Input material: blood. The genes are TRBV20-1 and TRBJ2-5; D assignment may be TRBD1 or TRBD2 (5 bases each). CDR3: CSARGTPGTQRETQYF. In DNA, the CDR3 is TGCAGTGCTAGAGGGACCCCAGGGACCCAACGAGAGACCCAGTACTTC.